This entry features one TCR beta chain sequence. No cognate antigen has been identified for it. There are no base qualities to consult, and no much larger clone falls within one base. This entry is derived from a study of blood T cell repertoires in COVID-19 (dated by TCRdb to 2018 to 2021). Regarding the complete study: The collaborator samples originated in the United States, Italy and Spain and spanned the acute and convalescent phases of COVID-19. The material from the prospective study consisted of cDNA or gDNA derived from T cells, B-cell-depleted T cells, or PBMCs. Subjects who had been exposed to COVID-19, were actively infected with it, or had recovered from it provided the deeply sampled blood TCRbeta repertoires that made up the dataset. The repertoires were released in a freely available public database intended as a resource for research on the immune response to SARS-CoV-2. Samples were obtained from the ongoing ImmuneRACE study (first 160 participants) and from over 1,000 subjects provided by 6 global collaborators. Nearly every sample came with metadata listing a de-identified subject ID, COVID-19 status, age in years and sex. Where available, HLA class I and class II types were obtained from metadata supplied by the sample provider rather than from assay-based typing.

Summary of the overall study and its limitations: Clinical and demographic metadata were provided uncurated, with the amount varying by source and participant.

V loses 2 bases, J loses 4 bases, and the germline ends lie 8 bases apart. Taken from cysteine to phenylalanine, the CDR3 has 13 residues. Only the CDR3 part of the read is kept: 39 bases, read in frame from the first base. The germline V gene (reference sequence) yields SEHNR for CDR1 and FQNEAQ for CDR2. TCRbeta CDR3 regions were amplified from genomic DNA by means of the immunoSEQ Assay, a bias-controlled multiplex PCR. On the authors' methods: Within the assay, amplification of reference gene primers was used to estimate how many nucleated cells each sample contained. To quantify the absolute abundance of each unique TCRbeta CDR3 rearrangement, sequence reads were collapsed and filtered. Productive Simpson clonality was computed per sample as the square root of Simpson's diversity index over productive rearrangements. Here the immuneACCESS table is served through TCRdb, limited to in-frame sequences with V and J called. Missing clones are a known gap in these copies; in checked studies unresolved V genes cover under half, and the rest lacks a known reason. Clone size and the V and J calls come from that table; the DNA yielded D and trimming. The sample includes around 400,000 clones, with approximately 87% observed a single time. The top ten hold about 2.5% of the sample.

In Seattle, one collaborating source enrolled patients while the infection was active and tracked those patients longitudinally over the course of disease. Whole blood was collected in K2EDTA tubes by collaborating institutions according to the institutions' own protocols. For TCRbeta analysis, collaborators shipped samples in one of three forms: frozen whole blood, isolated PBMCs, or DNA extracted from either of those sample types. Sequenced sample: peripheral blood. This clonotype originated in a woman in her sixties or seventies with COVID-19, enrolled during active disease. The receptor chain draws on TRBV7-9 and TRBJ1-1; no D segment can be confidently identified. The nucleotide sequence reads TGTGCCAGCAGCTTAAGCCGGAGCACTGAAGCTTTCTTT. Its translation reads: CASSLSRSTEAFF.